The 9 T cell receptor beta chains in this list originate from one sample, sequenced in a study of T cell responses to AZD1222 COVID-19 vaccine. Data came from immunoSEQ multiplex PCR; TCRdb stores just in-frame clones and leaves some out. The repertoire holds approximately 94,000 clones, 88% seen once, with about 1.8% in the top ten. The sample consisted of peripheral blood, taken on day 0 of AZD1222 vaccination. All receptors derive from an adult in good health.

The chain joins TRBV10-3 to TRBJ1-1; D not certain. The CDR3 contains 15 residues. Germline CDR1 ENHRY, CDR2 SYGVKD. The V gene lost 8 bases and the J gene lost 1 base, with 17 bases spanning the gap. The CDR3 protein is CAISRAGDSNTEAFF. In DNA form, the CDR3 reads TGTGCCATCTCCCGAGCCGGGGATTCGAACACTGAAGCTTTCTTT.

This clone appeared a single time. V and J are TRBV30 and TRBJ2-1; D possibly corresponds to TRBD1 (5 bases). CDR1 and CDR2 from the germline V gene are GTSNPN and SVGIG (reference sequence). Trimming removed 5 bases at V and 4 bases at J, with 15 bases between. This CDR3 is 14 amino acids long. For the CDR3, the DNA is TGTGCCTGGCTCACACTCCAGGGTTACAATGAGCAGTTCTTC. Translating gives CAWLTLQGYNEQFF.

The chain combines TRBV28 with TRBJ1-5, with D possibly matching TRBD1 (5 bases). V was clipped by 9 bases and J by 8 bases, with 11 bases between them. From germline, CDR1 is MDHEN and CDR2 SYDVKM. This CDR3 is built from 11 residues. The CDR3 is CASGGQEPQHF. CDR3 in DNA: TGTGCCAGTGGGGGTCAAGAGCCCCAGCATTTT.

This clone was picked up one time. The chain combines TRBV6-5 with TRBJ1-1, with D uncertain. The V and J ends lost 2 bases and 1 base respectively, with 8 bases between them. Looked up from germline, CDR1 is MNHEY and CDR2 is SVGAGI. CDR3 length equals 14 residues. CDR3 loop: CASSYKSGNTEAFF. The CDR3 nucleotides read TGTGCCAGCAGTTACAAGTCGGGGAACACTGAAGCTTTCTTT.

The chain carries TRBV27 and TRBJ1-2; no reliable D call. The CDR3 has 14 amino acids. Per germline, CDR1 MNHEY and CDR2 SMNVEV (reference sequence). V dropped 3 bases and J dropped 3 bases, with 11 bases sitting between them. CDR3 DNA sequence: TGTGCCAGCAGTTTCGGGCCCCTAGACTATGGCTACACCTTC. Translation: CASSFGPLDYGYTF.

The chain joins TRBV9 to TRBJ2-7; 10 bases align to TRBD2. The CDR3 spans 15 residues. The V and J ends lost 0 bases and 2 bases, in that order; junction bases with no gene match: 2. The germline gives CDR1 SGDLS, CDR2 YYNGEE. The CDR3 loop reads CASSVGSGRAYEQYF. CDR3 in DNA: TGTGCCAGCAGCGTAGGCAGCGGGAGGGCCTACGAGCAGTACTTC. Looking up the rest from reference TRBV9 and TRBJ2-7 gives the full variable domain: DSGVTQTPKHLITATGQRVTLRCSPRSGDLSVYWYQQSLDQGLQFLIQYYNGEERAKGNILERFSAQQFPDLHSELNLSSLELGDSALYFCASSVGSGRAYEQYFGPGTRLTVT.

The rearrangement uses TRBV6-2 or TRBV6-3 and TRBJ2-1; D call uncertain. The germline gives CDR1 MNHEY, CDR2 SVGEGT. The CDR3 spans 14 residues. Trimming removed 2 bases from V and 5 bases from J, with 10 bases in between. CDR3: CASSYPGRNNEQFF. CDR3 sequence (DNA): TGTGCCAGCAGTTACCCTGGGCGGAACAATGAGCAGTTCTTC.

V and J are TRBV7-2 and TRBJ2-7; 11 bases agree with TRBD1. The length of the CDR3 is 16 residues. CDR1 is SGHTA, CDR2 FQGNSA, per germline. The ends lost 5 bases at V and 6 bases at J; junction bases unmatched: 12. The CDR3 DNA reads TGTGCCAGCAGCCCCCCTGGGGGGACAGGGGGTGGCGAGCAGTACTTC. This translates into CASSPPGGTGGGEQYF.

This rearrangement joins TRBV5-8 to TRBJ2-5; no clear D gene. The CDR3 is 14 amino acids. Germline V gene data show CDR1 as SGHTS and CDR2 as YDEGEE. V dropped 0 bases and J dropped 0 bases, with 6 bases sitting between them. Here the CDR3 reads CASSLERNQETQYF. The DNA for the CDR3 is TGTGCCAGCAGCTTGGAAAGGAACCAAGAGACCCAGTACTTC.